A single sample gave rise to the 10 T cell receptor beta chains below, sequenced in a study of cytomegalovirus exposure and HLA in healthy donors. Primers for the PCR totalled 60 Vbeta and 13 Jbeta. The protocol was immunoSEQ multiplex PCR, while the TCRdb copy is restricted to in-frame clones and leaves out a portion. The sample lists around 74,000 clones, roughly 78% seen once, with 2.5% in the top ten. What was sequenced was PBMCs. These receptors originate from a man aged 25 to 40 in good health and CMV-seronegative.

This clone turned up a few times. The rearrangement joins TRBV5-1 to TRBJ2-2, with D perhaps matching TRBD1 (5 bases). The germline gives CDR1 SGHRS, CDR2 YFSETQ. The CDR3 loop spans 15 amino acids. Between the trimmed V and J ends, which lost 1 base and 5 bases, there was a span of 12 bases. As DNA, the CDR3 is TGCGCCAGCAGCTTGAAGGGGTCCCCAACCGGGGAGCTGTTTTTT. As protein: CASSLKGSPTGELFF.

This chain uses TRBV29-1 with TRBJ1-3, with 10 bases aligning to TRBD1. The V segment lost 4 bases and the J segment 2 bases; nucleotides outside the gene matches: 5. In germline, CDR1 is SQVTM, CDR2 ANQGSEA. This CDR3 is built from 15 residues. The CDR3 DNA is TGCAGCGTTGTAGGACAGGGGGAGCCTGGAAACACCATATATTTT. Translating gives CSVVGQGEPGNTIYF.

The chain recombines TRBV5-1 with TRBJ2-7; TRBD2 might be the D (6 bases). Trimming took 5 bases from V and 6 from J, leaving 21 bases between them. Germline loops: CDR1 SGHRS, CDR2 YFSETQ. CDR3 length: 15 residues. This CDR3 is CASSFSGGQNTEQYF. CDR3 DNA: TGCGCCAGCAGTTTTTCCGGGGGTCAAAACACCGAGCAGTACTTC.

This chain joins TRBV11-2 and TRBJ1-4; no firm D call. Germline assignment: CDR1 SGHAT and CDR2 FQNNGV. This CDR3 has 14 residues. Trimming took off 5 bases at V and 5 bases at J, with 12 bases between the two ends. DNA of the CDR3: TGTGCCAGCAGCGTAGCTGTAGAAAATGAAAAACTGTTTTTT. Translated: CASSVAVENEKLFF.

The gene calls are TRBV11-2 and TRBJ2-5; D is possibly TRBD2 (6 bases). Germline V gene sequence: CDR1 SGHAT, CDR2 FQNNGV. V dropped 3 bases and J dropped 4 bases, with 12 bases sitting between them. The CDR3 is made up of 14 amino acids. Here the CDR3 reads CASSFSGTGETQYF. The CDR3 bases are TGTGCCAGCAGCTTTAGCGGCACTGGAGAGACCCAGTACTTC.

The chain carries TRBV10-3 and TRBJ2-7, with 7 bases that match TRBD2. The CDR3 is 14 residues long. Germline lookup yields CDR1 ENHRY and CDR2 SYGVKD. V lost 4 bases to trimming and J lost 2 bases; unmatched junction nucleotides: 5. The CDR3 loop is CAISGTSPAYEQYF. CDR3 nucleotides: TGTGCCATCAGTGGGACTAGTCCCGCCTACGAGCAGTACTTC.

The chain links TRBV5-1 to TRBJ2-1, with 8 nucleotides matching TRBD2. Germline trimming cut 4 bases from V and 7 bases from J; bases unmatched to any gene: 16. Germline lookup yields CDR1 SGHRS and CDR2 YFSETQ. CDR3 length: 17 amino acids. The CDR3 DNA reads TGCGCCAGCAGCGATAGTCCAGCGGGGGTAAACTGGAATGAGCAGTTCTTC. This sequence encodes CASSDSPAGVNWNEQFF.

The rearrangement joins TRBV10-3 to TRBJ2-1; D might be TRBD2 (7 bases). The length of the CDR3 is 16 residues. The germline V gene encodes CDR1 ENHRY and CDR2 SYGVKD. V lost 2 bases, J lost 1 base, and 12 bases lay in between. The CDR3 region has the DNA TGTGCCATCAGTGAGAGGGGGGGCCGATCCTACAATGAGCAGTTCTTC. It encodes CAISERGGRSYNEQFF.

V and J are TRBV27 and TRBJ2-7, with TRBD2 matching over 10 bases. Germline lookup yields CDR1 MNHEY and CDR2 SMNVEV (reference sequence). J was trimmed by 6 bases and V by 9 bases; bases with no gene match: 14. The CDR3 extends over 15 amino acids. The CDR3 coding sequence is TGTGCCAGTAAATCCAGCGGGAGGGCGCGGGGCGAGCAGTACTTC. This encodes CASKSSGRARGEQYF.

J is TRBJ2-3 and V is TRBV6-4, with no clear D. Trimming stripped 0 bases from V and 0 bases from J, with 4 bases between. This CDR3 is 14 amino acids long. The V gene's germline CDR1 is MRHNA and CDR2 SNTAGT. The CDR3 region has the DNA TGTGCCAGCAGTGACTCGACTAGCACAGATACGCAGTATTTT. Translation: CASSDSTSTDTQYF.